This T cell receptor (beta chain) was captured by sequencing in a study of blood T cell repertoires in COVID-19. About the study: Samples of COVID-19 (acute and convalescent) were obtained from the United States, Italy and Spain.

V was trimmed by 6 bases and J by 4 bases, leaving 15 bases between them. The CDR3 totals 14 residues. Germline V gene lookup returns CDR1 MNHEY and CDR2 SVGEGT. TCRdb keeps only in-frame clones here, not all; method: immunoSEQ multiplex PCR. The data hold over 50,000 clones, with 86% observed a single time. The clonotype originates from a human donor in a cohort sampled during active COVID-19. The sample was peripheral blood. The chain employs TRBV6-2 or TRBV6-3 and TRBJ1-1, with unresolved D. The DNA for the CDR3 is TGTGCCAGCAGCCCTTGGGGAGGGAGCACTGAAGCTTTCTTT. Protein: CASSPWGGSTEAFF.